The rows below give T cell receptor beta chains drawn from one sample of a study of early T cells in non-severe SARS-CoV-2 infection. TCRdb independently ran MiXCR on the 5' RACE reads; one entry per CDR3 protein. This sample has around 70,000 distinct CDR3 sequences; more than 9% occur once, and the top ten carry roughly 1.7%. The material sequenced was whole blood. Receptors were obtained from an adult who was a healthcare worker with PCR-confirmed SARS-CoV-2 infection or an uninfected control (not recorded which). Each CDR3 is given with its conserved first and last residue. D genes are given only for firm matches. Clone size, where shown, is once, few, many, or a class for clones that have expanded.

J: TRBJ2-5; D: TRBD2; V: TRBV6-6; size: few; CDR3: CASRPSGGETQYF; DNA: TGTGCCAGCAGGCCCTCGGGAGGGGAGACCCAGTACTTC
J: TRBJ1-2; D: .; V: TRBV20-1; size: few; CDR3: CSAGVEGYGYTF; DNA: TGCAGTGCAGGGGTCGAGGGCTATGGCTACACCTTC
J: TRBJ2-7; D: TRBD2; V: TRBV11-2; size: many; CDR3: CASSWLRGSHEQYF; DNA: TGTGCCAGCAGCTGGTTGCGGGGGTCCCACGAGCAGTACTTC
J: TRBJ1-1; D: .; V: TRBV30; size: .; CDR3: CAWSAGGGREAFF; DNA: TGTGCCTGGAGTGCCGGTGGGGGTCGGGAAGCTTTCTTT
J: TRBJ2-7; D: .; V: TRBV19; size: few; CDR3: CASSPGPVGEQYF; DNA: TGTGCCAGTAGCCCGGGACCGGTCGGCGAGCAGTACTTC
J: TRBJ1-2; D: .; V: TRBV7-2; size: .; CDR3: CASSFRQDYGYTF; DNA: TGTGCCAGCAGCTTTCGACAGGACTATGGCTACACCTTC
J: TRBJ2-7; D: TRBD2; V: TRBV7-2; size: .; CDR3: CASSLELAGAYEQNF; DNA: TGTGCCAGCAGCTTAGAACTAGCGGGGGCCTACGAGCAGAACTTC
J: TRBJ1-3; D: .; V: TRBV19; size: .; CDR3: CASTPYSGNTIYF; DNA: TGTGCCAGTACCCCGTACTCTGGAAACACCATATATTTT
J: TRBJ1-1; D: .; V: TRBV11-2; size: .; CDR3: CASSTGRSNTEAFF; DNA: TGTGCCAGCAGCACTGGACGGTCGAACACTGAAGCTTTCTTT
J: TRBJ1-1; D: TRBD1; V: TRBV7-3; size: many; CDR3: CASSPGQGQEAFF; DNA: TGTGCCAGCAGCCCCGGACAGGGCCAAGAAGCTTTCTTT
J: TRBJ2-7; D: TRBD1; V: TRBV29-1; size: few; CDR3: CSAELGAQGSYEQYF; DNA: TGCAGCGCTGAACTAGGGGCACAGGGGTCCTACGAGCAGTACTTC
J: TRBJ2-7; D: TRBD1; V: TRBV10-1; size: .; CDR3: CASSALGQGDEQYF; DNA: TGCGCCAGCAGTGCCCTGGGACAGGGGGACGAGCAGTACTTC
J: TRBJ2-7; D: .; V: TRBV10-3; size: many; CDR3: CAISESSEQGNGGVF; DNA: TGTGCCATCAGTGAAAGTTCGGAACAGGGTAACGGTGGTGTCTTC
J: TRBJ1-5; D: .; V: TRBV3-1; size: .; CDR3: CASSHRGNQPQHF; DNA: TGTGCCAGCAGCCATAGGGGCAATCAGCCCCAGCATTTT
J: TRBJ2-5; D: .; V: TRBV7-9; size: many; CDR3: CASSFGQQEETQYF; DNA: TGTGCCAGCAGCTTTGGACAGCAAGAAGAGACCCAGTACTTC
J: TRBJ2-5; D: .; V: TRBV10-3; size: .; CDR3: CAISEHLGIQETQYF; DNA: TGTGCCATCAGTGAGCACCTCGGGATCCAAGAGACCCAGTACTTC
J: TRBJ1-2; D: TRBD1; V: TRBV7-2; size: .; CDR3: CASSKQGVADGYTF; DNA: TGTGCCAGCAGCAAACAGGGGGTGGCTGATGGCTACACCTTC
J: TRBJ1-2; D: .; V: TRBV6-1; size: .; CDR3: CASSENRATYGYTF; DNA: TGTGCCAGCAGTGAAAATAGGGCTACCTATGGCTACACCTTC
J: TRBJ1-2; D: TRBD1; V: TRBV6-5; size: few; CDR3: CASSYLGQGARGYTF; DNA: TGTGCCAGCAGTTACTTGGGACAGGGGGCGCGAGGCTACACCTTC
J: TRBJ2-7; D: TRBD2; V: TRBV7-2; size: few; CDR3: CASSLELAGAYEQYF; DNA: TGTGCCAGCAGCTTAGAACTAGCGGGGGCCTACGAGCAGTACTTC
J: TRBJ1-6; D: .; V: TRBV5-1; size: .; CDR3: CASSLDGAFNSPLHF; DNA: TGCGCCAGCAGCTTGGATGGGGCCTTCAATTCACCCCTCCACTTT
J: TRBJ1-1; D: TRBD1; V: TRBV11-2; size: few; CDR3: CASSLGQAPEAFF; DNA: TGTGCCAGCAGCCTGGGACAGGCCCCTGAAGCTTTCTTT
J: TRBJ2-5; D: .; V: TRBV29-1; size: once; CDR3: CSVRRSGGRETQYF; DNA: TGCAGCGTCCGAAGGTCAGGGGGGAGGGAGACCCAGTACTTC
J: TRBJ1-2; D: TRBD1; V: TRBV19; size: .; CDR3: CASSMTGGDYGYTF; DNA: TGTGCCAGTAGTATGACAGGGGGAGACTATGGCTACACCTTC
J: TRBJ2-1; D: TRBD2; V: TRBV9; size: many; CDR3: CASSATSGNEQFF; DNA: TGTGCCAGCAGCGCAACTAGCGGGAATGAGCAGTTCTTC
J: TRBJ2-3; D: .; V: TRBV10-2; size: few; CDR3: CASSKIDTQYF; DNA: TGCGCCAGCAGTAAAATAGATACGCAGTATTTT
J: TRBJ2-1; D: .; V: TRBV5-1; size: .; CDR3: CASAETRGNEQFF; DNA: TGCGCCAGCGCGGAGACCAGGGGCAATGAGCAGTTCTTC
J: TRBJ2-7; D: .; V: TRBV3-1; size: .; CDR3: CASSRASSYEQYF; DNA: TGTGCCAGCAGCCGGGCCAGCTCCTACGAGCAGTACTTC
J: TRBJ2-1; D: TRBD2; V: TRBV11-2; size: many; CDR3: CASSKGLVTAEQFF; DNA: TGTGCCAGCAGCAAGGGACTAGTTACCGCTGAGCAGTTCTTC
J: TRBJ2-1; D: TRBD1; V: TRBV20-1; size: few; CDR3: CSAPSGGAINEQFF; DNA: TGCAGTGCTCCCTCAGGGGGCGCAATCAATGAGCAGTTCTTC